Listed here are 27 T cell receptor beta chains from one sample, sequenced in a study of CD8+ T cells in alopecia areata. Extracted from the samples, RNA was reverse transcribed into cDNA to serve as the sequencing template. Here immunoSEQ multiplex PCR was the method, and the copy in TCRdb shows in-frame clones only, minus some. The table shows about 120,000 clones, with about 46% occurring only once. Sequencing was performed on CD8+ T cells sorted from blood, taken at week 0. The source is a human donor with alopecia areata.

V usage is TRBV30 and J usage is TRBJ2-2; D could derive from TRBD1 or TRBD2 (5 bases each). The CDR3 loop spans 14 amino acids. Germline V gene lookup returns CDR1 GTSNPN and CDR2 SVGIG (reference sequence). V was shortened by 1 base and J by 4 bases, with 10 bases between the two germline ends. The CDR3 protein is CAWSAGTGTGELFF. CDR3 sequence (DNA): TGTGCCTGGAGTGCCGGGACGGGCACCGGGGAGCTGTTTTTT.

This clone was seen more than once but under ten times. The genes are TRBV5-6 and TRBJ2-1, with D tentatively TRBD2 (8 bases). The CDR3 loop spans 17 amino acids. V was pared by 2 bases and J by 2 bases, with 17 bases between. Germline V lookup: CDR1 SGHDT, CDR2 YYEEEE. CDR3 in amino acids: CASSFWTGGGPYNEQFF. The CDR3 DNA reads TGTGCCAGCAGCTTTTGGACAGGCGGGGGGCCCTACAATGAGCAGTTCTTC. The full variable domain, its missing parts supplied by reference TRBV5-6 and TRBJ2-1, is DAGVTQSPTHLIKTRGQQVTLRCSPKSGHDTVSWYQQALGQGPQFIFQYYEEEERQRGNFPDRFSGHQFPNYSSELNVNALLLGDSALYLCASSFWTGGGPYNEQFFGPGTRLTVL.

The chain recombines TRBV4-1 with TRBJ1-5, with no clear D. Germline V CDR1 and CDR2: MGHRA, YSYEKL. The V end lost 3 bases, the J end lost 0 bases, and 9 bases lay between the germline ends. There are 15 residues in the CDR3. CDR3 DNA sequence: TGCGCCAGCAGCCAGGTCGGGGTTAGCAATCAGCCCCAGCATTTT. It is translated as CASSQVGVSNQPQHF.

This CDR3 reads CSVERENSYEQYF. The CDR3 region has the DNA TGCAGCGTTGAACGAGAGAACTCCTACGAGCAGTACTTC. The gene calls are TRBV29-1 and TRBJ2-7; no reliable D call. V was trimmed by 2 bases and J by 0 bases, leaving 8 bases between them. The CDR3 is 13 amino acids. Germline CDR1 is SQVTM and CDR2 is ANQGSEA.

The rearrangement uses TRBV13 and TRBJ1-2, with 9 bases identical to TRBD1. CDR3 length equals 16 residues. In germline, CDR1 is PRHDT, CDR2 FYEKMQ (reference sequence). The V segment lost 5 bases and the J segment 0 bases; nucleotides outside the gene matches: 7. CDR3 coding DNA: TGTGCCAGCAGCCTCGGGACAGGGTGGACTAACTATGGCTACACCTTC. It specifies CASSLGTGWTNYGYTF. The entire variable domain, with the rest obtained from reference TRBV13 and TRBJ1-2, is as follows: AAGVIQSPRHLIKEKRETATLKCYPIPRHDTVYWYQQGPGQDPQFLISFYEKMQSDKGSIPDRFSAQQFSDYHSELNMSSLELGDSALYFCASSLGTGWTNYGYTFGSGTRLTVV.

V usage is TRBV5-1 and J usage is TRBJ2-1, with 16 bases lining up with TRBD2. The CDR3 loop spans 19 amino acids. Germline V lookup: CDR1 SGHRS, CDR2 YFSETQ. Germline trimming cut 4 bases from V and 0 bases from J; bases unmatched to any gene: 7. The CDR3 reads CASSPGLAGGLSSYNEQFF. The CDR3, as DNA: TGCGCCAGCAGCCCGGGACTAGCGGGGGGGCTGAGCTCCTACAATGAGCAGTTCTTC.

V usage is TRBV13 and J usage is TRBJ1-1, with 9 bases fitting TRBD1. V was clipped by 4 bases and J by 1 base; unmatched bases: 4. Germline lookup yields CDR1 PRHDT and CDR2 FYEKMQ (reference sequence). CDR3 size: 15 residues. CDR3 region: CASSSPGQGNTEAFF. The CDR3 DNA reads as TGTGCCAGCAGCTCACCGGGACAGGGGAACACTGAAGCTTTCTTT.

V usage is TRBV13 and J usage is TRBJ2-7, with D uncertain. The CDR3 has 14 residues. V lost 0 bases to trimming and J lost 1 base, with 7 bases between them. Germline CDR1 is PRHDT and CDR2 is FYEKMQ (reference sequence). The CDR3 loop is CASSLGLGSYEQYF. The CDR3 DNA reads as TGTGCCAGCAGCTTAGGCTTAGGTTCCTACGAGCAGTACTTC.

The chain is built from TRBV30 and TRBJ2-4; 7 bases line up with TRBD2. Germline CDR1 is GTSNPN and CDR2 is SVGIG (reference sequence). The CDR3 length is 14 residues. The J segment lost 5 bases and the V segment lost 2 bases, leaving 6 bases of the junction unmatched. CDR3 in DNA: TGTGCCTGGAGTTCCGGTGCGGGGGAAAACATTCAGTACTTC. This codes for CAWSSGAGENIQYF. The complete variable domain, with remaining parts taken from reference TRBV30 and TRBJ2-4, reads SQTIHQWPATLVQPVGSPLSLECTVEGTSNPNLYWYRQAAGRGLQLLFYSVGIGQISSEVPQNLSASRPQDRQFILSSKKLLLSDSGFYLCAWSSGAGENIQYFGAGTRLSVL.

This clone was seen more than once but under ten times. The V gene is TRBV6-4, the J gene TRBJ2-3; D unresolved. Germline V gene data show CDR1 as MRHNA and CDR2 as SNTAGT. CDR3 length: 13 amino acids. V was pared by 8 bases and J by 0 bases, with 9 bases between. In nucleotides, the CDR3 is TGTGCCAGCGGCCAATCGAGCACAGATACGCAGTATTTT. Translated: CASGQSSTDTQYF.

This chain uses TRBV29-1 with TRBJ2-3, with D unresolved. CDR1 is SQVTM, CDR2 ANQGSEA, per germline. The V end was cut by 0 bases, the J end by 2 bases, with 6 bases between. The CDR3 contains 13 residues. CDR3 in DNA: TGCAGCGTTGAAGATCAGGACACAGATACGCAGTATTTT. The encoded protein is CSVEDQDTDTQYF.

This clone was seen a single time. One junction end disagrees with the germline gene, perhaps due to a read error. The chain has TRBV7-7 and TRBJ2-1, with D unresolved. Germline CDR1 is SSHAT and CDR2 is FNYEAQ (reference sequence). The CDR3 totals 14 residues. The CDR3 DNA sequence: TGTGCTAGCAGCTTAGGTGGAGAAAACAATGAGCAGTTCTTC. It encodes CASSLGGENNEQFF.

This clone was detected only once. This chain connects TRBV9 to TRBJ1-2; weak D call: TRBD1 (6 bases). The V gene's germline CDR1 is SGDLS and CDR2 YYNGEE. The V gene lost 4 bases and the J gene lost 2 bases, with 18 bases spanning the gap. The CDR3 is 16 residues long. For the CDR3, the DNA is TGTGCCAGCAGCCAACATCAATTCCAGGGGAACTATGGCTACACCTTC. Translating it yields CASSQHQFQGNYGYTF.

This clone has a handful of counts. This chain connects TRBV2 to TRBJ2-7; D possibly corresponds to TRBD1 (6 bases). V was trimmed by 6 bases and J by 0 bases, leaving 9 bases between them. Per the germline V gene, CDR1 is SNHLY and CDR2 is FYNNEI. The CDR3 has 13 residues. CDR3 DNA sequence: TGTGCCAGCAGGGACAGTGTCTCCTACGAGCAGTACTTC. This encodes CASRDSVSYEQYF.

This chain links TRBV5-6 with TRBJ1-2, with D unclear. Germline V lookup: CDR1 SGHDT, CDR2 YYEEEE. Trimming removed 1 base from V and 8 bases from J, with 12 bases in between. This CDR3 is 13 amino acids long. CDR3 nucleotides: TGTGCCAGCAGCTTGTTAGACCCCGGCGGCTACACCTTC. Its protein is CASSLLDPGGYTF. The variable domain in full, completed from reference TRBV5-6 and TRBJ1-2, reads DAGVTQSPTHLIKTRGQQVTLRCSPKSGHDTVSWYQQALGQGPQFIFQYYEEEERQRGNFPDRFSGHQFPNYSSELNVNALLLGDSALYLCASSLLDPGGYTFGSGTRLTVV.

This chain uses TRBV7-8 with TRBJ1-4; perhaps TRBD1 as D (5 bases). This CDR3 comprises 13 residues. The germline CDR1 and CDR2 sequences are SGHVS and FQNEAQ. Trimming shortened V by 3 bases and J by 10 bases, and 12 bases separated the two germline ends. For the CDR3, the DNA is TGTGCCAGCAGCTTGCAGGGTGGGGGAAAACTGTTTTTT. Protein product: CASSLQGGGKLFF.

This clone came up once. This chain joins TRBV5-6 and TRBJ1-1; D is perhaps TRBD1 (6 bases). The ends were cut back, 2 bases at V and 0 bases at J, with 11 bases in the middle. CDR1 and CDR2 (germline): SGHDT, YYEEEE. The CDR3 is 15 residues long. Written as DNA, the CDR3 is TGTGCCAGCAGCTTCACACAGGGCTTGAACACTGAAGCTTTCTTT. Amino acid sequence: CASSFTQGLNTEAFF. Based on the CDR3 plus reference TRBV5-6 and TRBJ1-1, the full variable domain is DAGVTQSPTHLIKTRGQQVTLRCSPKSGHDTVSWYQQALGQGPQFIFQYYEEEERQRGNFPDRFSGHQFPNYSSELNVNALLLGDSALYLCASSFTQGLNTEAFFGQGTRLTVV.

The chain is built from TRBV29-1 and TRBJ2-1; 7 bases map to TRBD1. Germline-derived CDR1 and CDR2 are SQVTM and ANQGSEA. Unmatched junction bases numbered 8, after V lost 3 bases and J lost 3 bases. The CDR3 is 15 residues long. The CDR3 here is CSVEEPGQNYNEQFF. In DNA, the CDR3 is TGCAGCGTTGAGGAGCCGGGACAGAACTACAATGAGCAGTTCTTC.

This clone has a single count. This sequence joins TRBV5-6 and TRBJ2-2; 9 bases match TRBD1. V was clipped by 3 bases and J by 1 base; unmatched bases: 7. CDR3 size: 17 residues. Germline values: CDR1 SGHDT, CDR2 YYEEEE. CDR3 loop: CASSSLWGQGNTGELFF. The CDR3 DNA is TGTGCCAGCAGCTCCCTTTGGGGACAGGGGAACACCGGGGAGCTGTTTTTT.

This clone was counted between two and nine times. The chain combines TRBV29-1 with TRBJ1-4; D is unresolved. The germline V gene has CDR1 SQVTM and CDR2 ANQGSEA. The V gene lost 6 bases and the J gene lost 8 bases, with 10 bases spanning the gap. This CDR3 is 11 amino acids long. The DNA of the CDR3 is TGCAGCGTAAGGGCCCGGGAAAAACTGTTTTTT. Protein: CSVRAREKLFF.

This clone was seen only once. V and J are TRBV5-6 and TRBJ2-1; D remains ambiguous. V lost 1 base, J lost 6 bases, and 8 bases lay in between. This CDR3 region has 13 residues. CDR1 and CDR2 (germline): SGHDT, YYEEEE. The CDR3 DNA is TGTGCCAGCAGCTTGTGGGTAGCCAATGAGCAGTTCTTC. Translated: CASSLWVANEQFF.

This clone was seen a handful of times. V gene TRBV6-6 combines with J gene TRBJ1-1; no definite D call. Trimming removed 5 bases at V and 1 base at J, with 5 bases between. Germline CDR1 MNHNY, CDR2 SVGAGI (reference sequence). The CDR3 is 12 amino acids. The CDR3 DNA sequence: TGTGCCAGCAGTCCCGGGAACACTGAAGCTTTCTTT. This codes for CASSPGNTEAFF.

This clone was observed at least ten times. CDR3 amino acids: CASRVERAPPELFF. DNA of the CDR3: TGTGCCAGCAGGGTGGAAAGGGCACCACCGGAGCTGTTTTTT. The rearrangement links TRBV10-3 to TRBJ2-2, with a tentative D call TRBD1 (5 bases). CDR3 size: 14 residues. Germline V gene sequence: CDR1 ENHRY, CDR2 SYGVKD. The V end lost 10 bases, the J end lost 10 bases, and 22 bases lay between the germline ends.

The sample holds a few counts of this clone. This sequence joins TRBV30 and TRBJ2-3; D possibly corresponds to TRBD2 (6 bases). The CDR3 has 15 amino acids. Germline assignment: CDR1 GTSNPN and CDR2 SVGIG (reference sequence). The V and J ends lost 4 bases and 0 bases respectively, with 14 bases between them. CDR3 residues: CAWTSPGGSTDTQYF. DNA for the CDR3: TGTGCCTGGACTTCCCCCGGGGGAAGCACAGATACGCAGTATTTT.

There are a few counts of this clone. CDR3 sequence: CATTAGGQPQHF. The CDR3 DNA reads TGTGCCACCACGGCAGGAGGTCAGCCCCAGCATTTT. V and J are TRBV15 and TRBJ1-5; D unclear. CDR3 length: 12 residues. The V end was cut by 7 bases, the J end by 6 bases, with 10 bases between. CDR1 and CDR2 from the germline V gene are LNHNV and YYDKDF (reference sequence).

J is TRBJ2-2 and V is TRBV5-6; 8 bases are a match to TRBD1. This CDR3 has 16 amino acids. Germline V gene sequence: CDR1 SGHDT, CDR2 YYEEEE. With V trimmed by 1 base and J by 7 bases, 9 bases remained unmatched. The CDR3 sequence: CASSLWGQGAVGELFF. In nucleotides, the CDR3 is TGTGCCAGCAGCTTGTGGGGGCAGGGGGCCGTCGGGGAGCTGTTTTTT.

This clone was picked up a small number of times. J is TRBJ2-3 and V is TRBV29-1, with D perhaps TRBD2 (6 bases). V lost 4 bases and J 7 bases, leaving 15 bases between the germline ends. CDR1 SQVTM and CDR2 ANQGSEA come from the germline V gene. The CDR3 has 13 residues. The CDR3 sequence: CSVGAGGDHTQYF. Here the CDR3 DNA reads TGCAGCGTTGGAGCGGGCGGGGACCATACGCAGTATTTT.